The 24 T cell receptor beta chains reported below all come from one sample, sequenced in a study of blood T cell repertoires in COVID-19 (dated by TCRdb to the early 2020s). The method behind the library was the immunoSEQ multiplex PCR assay. Here the immuneACCESS table is served through TCRdb, limited to in-frame sequences with V and J called. Missing clones are a known gap in these copies; in checked studies unresolved V genes cover under half, and the rest lacks a known reason. Here the sample has a few hundred thousand clones; around 90% occur a single time. The ten largest clonotypes hold about 1.5% of the sample. Sequences were obtained from PBMCs or T cells enriched from blood (not recorded which). These receptors all come from a woman aged 50 to 60 who had recovered from COVID-19.

The chain employs TRBV5-1 and TRBJ2-3; tentatively, D is TRBD1 (6 bases). V was trimmed by 0 bases and J by 4 bases, leaving 12 bases between them. Germline lookup yields CDR1 SGHRS and CDR2 YFSETQ. The length of the CDR3 is 15 residues. The CDR3 sequence is CASSLATQGSDTQYF. The CDR3 nucleotides are TGCGCCAGCAGCTTGGCTACACAGGGTTCAGATACGCAGTATTTT.

The chain carries TRBV4-2 and TRBJ2-1; 9 bases line up with TRBD2. The germline V gene encodes CDR1 LGHNA and CDR2 YNFKEQ. This CDR3 is 15 amino acids long. The trim removed 4 bases at V and 9 bases at J, leaving 10 bases unmatched. The CDR3 loop is CASSPGGLAYREQFF. The CDR3 nucleotides are TGTGCCAGCAGCCCAGGGGGACTAGCTTACCGTGAGCAGTTCTTC.

The sample holds one count of this clone. The chain links TRBV27 to TRBJ2-1; TRBD2 agrees at 7 bases. The CDR3 consists of 14 residues. Germline CDR1 and CDR2: MNHEY and SMNVEV (reference sequence). With V trimmed by 8 bases and J by 0 bases, 4 bases remained unmatched. The CDR3 coding sequence is TGTGCCAGCTTGGGCGGGAGCTCCTACAATGAGCAGTTCTTC. Translation: CASLGGSSYNEQFF.

The chain uses TRBV7-2 and TRBJ2-7; a weak D match, TRBD2 (5 bases). There are 15 residues in the CDR3. V was clipped by 5 bases and J by 5 bases, with 19 bases between them. Germline V gene sequence: CDR1 SGHTA, CDR2 FQGNSA. The DNA of the CDR3 is TGTGCCAGCAGCCTCTCTAGGTTGCGGGCCCACGAGCAGTACTTC. It encodes CASSLSRLRAHEQYF.

The chain combines TRBV18 with TRBJ1-2; 9 positions match TRBD1. Looked up from germline, CDR1 is KGHSH and CDR2 is LQKENI. Trimming took 8 bases from V and 6 from J; bases not matched to a gene: 7. CDR3 length: 13 residues. The CDR3: CASAGQGSDGYTF. The DNA for the CDR3 is TGTGCCAGCGCCGGACAGGGGAGCGATGGCTACACCTTC.

Worth noting for this clone: The same CDR3 also results from other DNA sequences found in this sample. This chain joins TRBV7-8 and TRBJ2-5; TRBD1 aligns across 8 bases. CDR1 is SGHVS and CDR2 is FQNEAQ in the germline V gene. This CDR3 comprises 14 residues. J was trimmed by 2 bases and V by 5 bases; bases with no gene match: 4. CDR3 sequence (DNA): TGTGCCAGCAGCCTGGACAGGGCTCAAGAGACCCAGTACTTC. It specifies CASSLDRAQETQYF.

This clone occurred once. The V gene is TRBV6-5, the J gene TRBJ2-7; TRBD2 agrees at 11 bases. Germline V gene sequence: CDR1 MNHEY, CDR2 SVGAGI. The ends lost 6 bases at V and 0 bases at J; junction bases unmatched: 4. This CDR3 has 15 residues. CDR3 in amino acids: CASRATSGDSYEQYF. The CDR3 DNA follows: TGTGCCAGCAGGGCGACTAGCGGGGACTCCTACGAGCAGTACTTC.

The J gene is TRBJ1-4, the V gene TRBV3-1 (or the pseudogene TRBV3-2); the match to TRBD1 covers 7 bases. Germline lookup yields CDR1 LGHDT and CDR2 YNNKEL (reference sequence). After removal of 3 bases from V and 0 bases from J, the junction contained 1 base not matched to a gene. The length of the CDR3 is 15 residues. CDR3 in amino acids: CASSQGTATNEKLFF. The CDR3 DNA reads TGTGCCAGCAGCCAGGGGACAGCAACTAATGAAAAACTGTTTTTT.

The CDR3 region is CSATEGGDNSPLHF. CDR3 nucleotides: TGCAGCGCTACCGAAGGAGGCGATAATTCACCCCTCCACTTT. The chain links TRBV29-1 to TRBJ1-6, with D hard to call. Germline CDR1 reads SQVTM; CDR2 reads ANQGSEA. The CDR3 is 14 amino acids. V dropped 7 bases and J dropped 5 bases, with 15 bases sitting between them.

The chain joins TRBV7-3 to TRBJ2-2, with D perhaps matching TRBD1 (5 bases). V was shortened by 4 bases and J by 2 bases, with 11 bases between the two germline ends. This CDR3 is 15 amino acids long. The germline V gene has CDR1 SGHTA and CDR2 FQGTGA. CDR3 bases: TGTGCCAGCAGCTGGAAACAGGCAAACACCGGGGAGCTGTTTTTT. Protein: CASSWKQANTGELFF.

The chain combines TRBV4-1 with TRBJ2-3; TRBD2 matches at 8 bases. The CDR3 spans 16 residues. CDR1 and CDR2 from the germline V gene are MGHRA and YSYEKL. J gave up 1 base and V 1 base, and 4 bases lay outside the gene matches. The CDR3 is CASSQVGTRGTDTQYF. DNA of the CDR3: TGCGCCAGCAGCCAAGTTGGGACTAGAGGCACAGATACGCAGTATTTT.

The chain uses TRBV3-1 (or the pseudogene TRBV3-2) and TRBJ2-7; 13 bases map to TRBD2. Germline V CDR1 and CDR2: LGHDT, YNNKEL (reference sequence). The CDR3 is made up of 15 amino acids. Trimming cost V 4 bases and J 9 bases; bases outside gene matches: 9. The CDR3 DNA reads as TGTGCCAGCAGCCCTCCTACTAGCGGGAGGGCCGTGCAGTACTTC. This codes for CASSPPTSGRAVQYF.

CDR3 coding DNA: TGTGCCTGGTGTAAAGGGGGCTCTGGGGCCAACGTCCTGACTTTC. Translating gives CAWCKGGSGANVLTF. This rearrangement joins TRBV30 to TRBJ2-6; TRBD1 might be the D (6 bases). The V and J ends lost 5 bases and 0 bases respectively, with 11 bases between them. Germline lookup yields CDR1 GTSNPN and CDR2 SVGIG (reference sequence). This CDR3 has 15 amino acids.

The chain uses TRBV7-2 and TRBJ2-3; 7 nucleotides match TRBD2. V dropped 2 bases and J dropped 0; count of bases not matched to a gene: 2. This CDR3 is built from 15 residues. Per the germline V gene, CDR1 is SGHTA and CDR2 is FQGNSA. The CDR3 sequence: CASSLSGTSTDTQYF. CDR3 coding DNA: TGTGCCAGCAGCTTAAGCGGGACTAGCACAGATACGCAGTATTTT.

The chain uses TRBV13 and TRBJ2-5, with TRBD2 matching over 8 bases. Germline trimming cut 6 bases from V and 5 bases from J; bases unmatched to any gene: 8. CDR3 length equals 14 residues. Germline loops: CDR1 PRHDT, CDR2 FYEKMQ (reference sequence). CDR3: CASSGSGSIETQYF. As DNA, the CDR3 is TGTGCCAGCAGTGGCAGCGGGAGTATCGAGACCCAGTACTTC.

The rearrangement joins TRBV19 to TRBJ1-1; D gene uncertain. V was trimmed by 8 bases and J by 6 bases, leaving 10 bases between them. This CDR3 region has 11 residues. Germline-derived CDR1 and CDR2 are LNHDA and SQIVND (reference sequence). CDR3 in DNA: TGTGCCAGTCGTAGGGAGTCTGAAGCTTTCTTT. This sequence encodes CASRRESEAFF.

This chain connects TRBV10-3 to TRBJ2-1; 10 bases fit TRBD2. The V gene end was trimmed by 4 bases and the J gene end by 4 bases; junction bases not matched to a gene: 7. The CDR3 length is 16 residues. Germline CDR1 and CDR2: ENHRY and SYGVKD. CDR3 loop: CAISGRTSGAYNEQFF. In DNA, the CDR3 is TGTGCCATCAGTGGCCGGACTAGCGGAGCTTACAATGAGCAGTTCTTC.

The CDR3 bases are TGTGCCAGTAGTGCCCAGGTAAACACCGGGGAGCTGTTTTTT. Translating it yields CASSAQVNTGELFF. The chain couples TRBV19 to TRBJ2-2; D uncertain. CDR1 and CDR2 (germline): LNHDA, SQIVND (reference sequence). V was pared by 5 bases and J by 2 bases, with 9 bases between. CDR3 length equals 14 residues.

The chain uses TRBV14 and TRBJ2-3; D is unresolved. The V gene lost 2 bases and the J gene lost 8 bases, with 11 bases spanning the gap. Germline V gives CDR1 SGHDN, CDR2 FVKESK. This CDR3 contains 13 residues. The CDR3 nucleotides are TGTGCCAGCAGCCAAATGGTGAGAGGTACGCAGTATTTT. Translated, it gives CASSQMVRGTQYF.

CDR3 region: CASSEPLAGLGTGELFF. The CDR3 DNA sequence: TGTGCCAGCAGCGAACCCCTGGCAGGACTGGGCACCGGGGAGCTGTTTTTT. The gene calls are TRBV7-9 and TRBJ2-2; D is possibly TRBD2 (5 bases). Germline V gene sequence: CDR1 SEHNR, CDR2 FQNEAQ (reference sequence). V was cut by 5 bases and J by 4 bases, with 20 bases left in between. The CDR3 consists of 17 residues.

This chain joins TRBV2 and TRBJ2-7, with TRBD1 matching over 8 bases. With V trimmed by 7 bases and J by 6 bases, 17 bases remained unmatched. Germline V gene lookup returns CDR1 SNHLY and CDR2 FYNNEI. CDR3 length equals 16 residues. The CDR3 sequence: CASKGKSWTGSAEQYF. The DNA of the CDR3 is TGTGCCAGCAAAGGAAAGAGTTGGACAGGGAGCGCCGAGCAGTACTTC.

The chain carries TRBV7-8 and TRBJ2-2; TRBD1 is a possible D gene (5 bases). The CDR3 runs to 13 residues. From germline, CDR1 is SGHVS and CDR2 FQNEAQ. The V end lost 3 bases, the J end lost 6 bases, and 8 bases lay between the germline ends. The DNA for the CDR3 is TGTGCCAGCAGCTTCAGGGTTGCCGGGGAGCTGTTTTTT. Translation gives CASSFRVAGELFF.

The gene calls are TRBV5-1 and TRBJ2-7, with 8 bases fitting TRBD2. This CDR3 is built from 16 residues. V trimming: 1 base; J trimming: 6 bases; junction bases outside the gene matches: 12. Germline V CDR1 and CDR2: SGHRS, YFSETQ. The CDR3 DNA reads as TGCGCCAGCAGCTTGAGGCCGGGACTAGTCGGTGGCGAGCAGTACTTC. Protein sequence: CASSLRPGLVGGEQYF.

The J gene is TRBJ1-2, the V gene TRBV28, with 9 positions matching TRBD1. Trimming at V came to 4 bases and at J to 8 bases, leaving 11 bases not matched to a gene. Germline CDR1 MDHEN, CDR2 SYDVKM. This CDR3 spans 15 amino acids. The CDR3 loop is CASSSFARTGEGYTF. CDR3 sequence (DNA): TGTGCCAGCAGTTCATTCGCCCGGACAGGGGAAGGCTACACCTTC.